Listed below are T cell receptor beta chains from one sample, sequenced in a study of blood T cell repertoires in COVID-19. Sequencing was performed with immunoSEQ multiplex PCR; in TCRdb, only in-frame clones are kept and a portion is missing. The sample lists more than 85,000 clones, around 90% occurring once. Sequences were obtained from peripheral blood. The receptor source for this set is a woman aged 55-69 years with acute or convalescent COVID-19. CDR3s include the opening cysteine and the closing phenylalanine or tryptophan. A D gene is named only where the DNA matches it firmly. Clone size, where shown, is once, few, many, or a class for clones that have expanded.

TRBV27,TRBJ1-5,-,-,CASSPMGVVGNQPQHF,TGTGCCAGCAGTCCGATGGGAGTGGTGGGCAATCAGCCCCAGCATTTT
TRBV7-7,TRBJ2-1,-,TRBD2,CASSPGPGTSGGSSYNEQFF,TGTGCTAGCAGCCCGGGACCGGGGACTAGCGGAGGGAGCTCCTACAATGAGCAGTTCTTC
TRBV6-5,TRBJ2-3,-,TRBD1,CASFLGGMSDTQYF,TGTGCCAGCTTTTTAGGGGGCATGAGTGATACGCAGTATTTT
TRBV3-1/TRBV3-2,TRBJ1-1,once,-,CASSQELSRTEAFF,TGTGCCAGCAGCCAAGAGCTGAGTCGGACTGAAGCTTTCTTT
TRBV24-1,TRBJ2-5,-,TRBD2,CATSPGEGPQETQYF,TGTGCCACCAGTCCGGGGGAGGGCCCCCAAGAGACCCAGTACTTC
TRBV5-4,TRBJ1-2,few,TRBD1,CASSLETRQGLNYGYTF,TGTGCCAGCAGCTTGGAAACTAGACAGGGGCTGAACTATGGCTACACCTTC
TRBV4-1,TRBJ1-5,-,-,CASSQDEGQPQHF,TGCGCCAGCAGCCAAGATGAGGGTCAGCCCCAGCATTTT
TRBV19,TRBJ2-1,once,TRBD2,CASSIDGTSGAYNEQFF,TGTGCCAGTAGTATAGACGGGACTAGCGGAGCCTACAATGAGCAGTTCTTC
TRBV20-1,TRBJ2-3,-,-,CSAARTDTQYF,TGCAGTGCAGCCCGAACAGATACGCAGTATTTT
TRBV6-6,TRBJ2-1,-,TRBD2,CASSATSGRLNLEQFF,TGTGCCAGCAGCGCCACTAGCGGGCGGTTAAACCTAGAGCAGTTCTTC
TRBV10-3,TRBJ2-1,few,TRBD1,CAIRQGAGEQFF,TGTGCCATCAGACAGGGGGCCGGTGAGCAGTTCTTC
TRBV5-1,TRBJ1-2,-,-,CASSLEAFLEGYTF,TGCGCCAGCAGCTTGGAAGCCTTCCTCGAGGGCTACACCTTC
TRBV20-1,TRBJ2-5,-,TRBD1,CSASTVNRGPAETQYF,TGCAGTGCTAGTACCGTTAACAGGGGGCCGGCGGAGACCCAGTACTTC
TRBV3-1/TRBV3-2,TRBJ2-1,-,TRBD2,CASRGLAGVSEQFF,TGTGCCAGCAGAGGACTAGCGGGAGTATCTGAGCAGTTCTTC
TRBV6-5,TRBJ1-5,-,-,CASSSQANQPQHF,TGTGCCAGCAGTTCACAGGCAAATCAGCCCCAGCATTTT